This T cell receptor (beta chain) was retrieved from a study of blood T cell repertoires in COVID-19. In the study overall: COVID-19 samples collected from the United States, Italy and Spain covered acute and convalescent phases. The analysed material was cDNA or gDNA that came from T cells, B-cell-depleted T cells, or PBMCs.

This CDR3 region has 14 residues. V gave up 1 base and J gave up 6 bases, with 10 bases separating them. Looked up from germline, CDR1 is SEHNR and CDR2 is FQNEAQ (reference sequence). In the authors' methods: Reference gene primer amplification in the assay estimated nucleated cell counts. Libraries were prepared by immunoSEQ multiplex PCR; TCRdb keeps only in-frame clonotypes and omits some of them. The V and J calls and clone size come from that table; D and trimming were worked out from the DNA. The sample holds about 61,000 clones, roughly 90% seen once. Sequences were obtained from peripheral blood. The chain recombines TRBV7-9 with TRBJ2-4; a possible D gene is TRBD2 (5 bases). The receptor's source is a woman between 45 and 65 years old with active or convalescent COVID-19. Here the CDR3 DNA reads TGTGCCAGCAGCTTAGTAAGGGCGGGAAACATTCAGTACTTC. This gives the protein CASSLVRAGNIQYF.